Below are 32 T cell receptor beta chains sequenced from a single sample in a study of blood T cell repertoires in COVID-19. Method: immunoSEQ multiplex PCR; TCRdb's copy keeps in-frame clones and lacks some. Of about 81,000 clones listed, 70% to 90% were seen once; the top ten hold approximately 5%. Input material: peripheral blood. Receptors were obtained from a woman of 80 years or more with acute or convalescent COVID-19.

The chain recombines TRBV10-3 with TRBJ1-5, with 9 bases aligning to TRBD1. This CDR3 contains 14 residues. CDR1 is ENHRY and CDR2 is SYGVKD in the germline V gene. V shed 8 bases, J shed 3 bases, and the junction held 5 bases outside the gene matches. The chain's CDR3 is CAIGQGSDNQPQHF. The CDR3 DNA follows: TGTGCCATCGGACAGGGGAGTGACAATCAGCCCCAGCATTTT.

CDR3 coding DNA: TGCGCCAGCAGTGAGAAAAGGCGGCTAGCGGGAGACAAAAACATTCAGTACTTC. Translated: CASSEKRRLAGDKNIQYF. The chain has TRBV10-2 and TRBJ2-4; 10 bases are shared with TRBD2. The CDR3 spans 18 residues. CDR1 WSHSY and CDR2 SAAADI come from the germline V gene. The V gene end was trimmed by 2 bases and the J gene end by 3 bases; junction bases not matched to a gene: 10.

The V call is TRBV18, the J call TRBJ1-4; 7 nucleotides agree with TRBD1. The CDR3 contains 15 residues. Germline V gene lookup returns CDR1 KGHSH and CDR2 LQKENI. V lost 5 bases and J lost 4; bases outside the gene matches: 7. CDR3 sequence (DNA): TGTGCCAGCTCATATACCGGGACAGATAATGAAAAACTGTTTTTT. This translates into CASSYTGTDNEKLFF. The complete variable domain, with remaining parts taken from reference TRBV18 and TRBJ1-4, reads NAGVMQNPRHLVRRRGQEARLRCSPMKGHSHVYWYRQLPEEGLKFMVYLQKENIIDESGMPKERFSAEFPKEGPSILRIQQVVRGDSAAYFCASSYTGTDNEKLFFGSGTQLSVL.

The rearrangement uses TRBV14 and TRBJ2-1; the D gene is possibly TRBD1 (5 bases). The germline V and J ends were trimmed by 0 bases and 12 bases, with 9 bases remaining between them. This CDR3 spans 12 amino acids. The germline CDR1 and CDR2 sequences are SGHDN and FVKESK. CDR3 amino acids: CASSQEGRRQFF. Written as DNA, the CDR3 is TGTGCCAGCAGCCAAGAGGGGCGGCGGCAGTTCTTC.

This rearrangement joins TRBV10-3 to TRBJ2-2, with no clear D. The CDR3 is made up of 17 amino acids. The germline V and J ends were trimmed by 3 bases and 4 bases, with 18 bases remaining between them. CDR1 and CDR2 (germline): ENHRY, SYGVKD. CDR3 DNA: TGTGCCATCAGTGAAATTTTGGGCGTACAAATCACCGGGGAGCTGTTTTTT. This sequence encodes CAISEILGVQITGELFF.

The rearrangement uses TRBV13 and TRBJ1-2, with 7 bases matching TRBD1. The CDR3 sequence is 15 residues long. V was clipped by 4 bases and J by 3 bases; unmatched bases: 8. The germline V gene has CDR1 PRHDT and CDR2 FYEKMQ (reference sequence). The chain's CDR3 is CASSYTQGQYYGYTF. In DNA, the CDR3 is TGTGCCAGCAGCTACACCCAGGGACAGTACTATGGCTACACCTTC.

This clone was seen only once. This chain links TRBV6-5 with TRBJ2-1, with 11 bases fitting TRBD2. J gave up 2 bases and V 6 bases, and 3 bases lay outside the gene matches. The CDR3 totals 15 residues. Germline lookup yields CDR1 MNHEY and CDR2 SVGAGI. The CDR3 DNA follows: TGTGCCAGCAGGGTGACTAGCGGGACCTACAATGAGCAGTTCTTC. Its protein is CASRVTSGTYNEQFF.

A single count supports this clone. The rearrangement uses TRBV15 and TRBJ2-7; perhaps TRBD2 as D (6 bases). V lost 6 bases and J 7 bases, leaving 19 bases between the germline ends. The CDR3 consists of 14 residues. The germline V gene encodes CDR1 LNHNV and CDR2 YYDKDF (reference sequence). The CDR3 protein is CATSFGGGKREQYF. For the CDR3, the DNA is TGTGCCACCAGTTTCGGGGGTGGGAAGAGGGAGCAGTACTTC.

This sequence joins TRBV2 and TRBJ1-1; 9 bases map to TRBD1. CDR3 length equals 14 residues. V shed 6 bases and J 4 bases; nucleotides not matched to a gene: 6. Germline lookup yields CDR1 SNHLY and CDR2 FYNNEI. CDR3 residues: CASRNRGPGTEAFF. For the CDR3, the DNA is TGTGCCAGCAGAAACAGGGGGCCGGGCACTGAAGCTTTCTTT.

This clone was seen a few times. The CDR3 nucleotides are TGTGCCAGCAGCTCGGACAGGAGCGACCAGCCCCAGCATTTT. The encoded protein is CASSSDRSDQPQHF. This chain connects TRBV5-4 to TRBJ1-5; 7 bases line up with TRBD1. The CDR3 has 14 amino acids. V lost 3 bases, J lost 7 bases, and 7 bases stayed unmatched. CDR1 and CDR2 (germline): SGHNT, YYREEE (reference sequence).

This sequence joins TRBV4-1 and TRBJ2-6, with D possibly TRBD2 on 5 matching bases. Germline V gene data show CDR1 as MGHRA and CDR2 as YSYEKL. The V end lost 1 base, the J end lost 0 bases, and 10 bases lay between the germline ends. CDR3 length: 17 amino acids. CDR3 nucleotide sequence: TGCGCCAGCAGCCAAGTCCCGACTAACTCTGGGGCCAACGTCCTGACTTTC. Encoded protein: CASSQVPTNSGANVLTF.

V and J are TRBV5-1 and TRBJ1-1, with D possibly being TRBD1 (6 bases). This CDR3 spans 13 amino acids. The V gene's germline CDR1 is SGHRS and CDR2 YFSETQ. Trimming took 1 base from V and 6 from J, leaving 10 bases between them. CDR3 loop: CASSLTGPAEAFF. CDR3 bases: TGCGCCAGCAGCTTGACAGGGCCGGCTGAAGCTTTCTTT.

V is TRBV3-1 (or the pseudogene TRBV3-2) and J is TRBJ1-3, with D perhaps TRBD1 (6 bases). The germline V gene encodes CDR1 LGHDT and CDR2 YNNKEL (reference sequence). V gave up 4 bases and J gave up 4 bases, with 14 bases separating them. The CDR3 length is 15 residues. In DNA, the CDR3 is TGTGCCAGCAGCCCCAAGTCCGGGACAGGAAACACCATATATTTT. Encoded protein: CASSPKSGTGNTIYF.

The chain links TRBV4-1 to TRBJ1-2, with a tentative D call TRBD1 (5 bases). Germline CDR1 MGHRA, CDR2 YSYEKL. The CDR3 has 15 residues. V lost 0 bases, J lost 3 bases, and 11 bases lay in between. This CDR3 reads CASSQEEGRDYGYTF. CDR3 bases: TGCGCCAGCAGCCAAGAAGAAGGCAGGGACTATGGCTACACCTTC.

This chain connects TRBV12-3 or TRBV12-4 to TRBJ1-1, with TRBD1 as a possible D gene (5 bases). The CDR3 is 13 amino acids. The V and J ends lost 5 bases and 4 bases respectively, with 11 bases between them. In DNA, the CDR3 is TGTGCCAGCAGTGGACGCAGGGTCACTGAAGCTTTCTTT. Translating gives CASSGRRVTEAFF.

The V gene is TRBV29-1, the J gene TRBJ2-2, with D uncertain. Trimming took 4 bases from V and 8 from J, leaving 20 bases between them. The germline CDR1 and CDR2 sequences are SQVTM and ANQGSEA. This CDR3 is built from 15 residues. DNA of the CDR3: TGCAGCGTTGCAGGCAGCAATAGGCGTCCGGGGGAGCTGTTTTTT. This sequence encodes CSVAGSNRRPGELFF.

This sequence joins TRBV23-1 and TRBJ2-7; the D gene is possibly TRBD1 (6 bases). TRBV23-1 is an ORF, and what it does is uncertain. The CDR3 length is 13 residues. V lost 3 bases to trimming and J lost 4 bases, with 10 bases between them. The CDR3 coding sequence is TGCGCCAGCAGTCACCCGACAGGTTACGAGCAGTACTTC. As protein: CASSHPTGYEQYF.

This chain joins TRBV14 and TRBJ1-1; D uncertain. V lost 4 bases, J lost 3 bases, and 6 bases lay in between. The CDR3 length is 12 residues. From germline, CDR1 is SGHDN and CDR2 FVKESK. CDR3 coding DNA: TGTGCCAGCAGCCCTTATGACACTGAAGCTTTCTTT. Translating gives CASSPYDTEAFF.

CDR3 protein: CATSPGQNYGYTF. The CDR3 nucleotides are TGTGCCACCAGCCCGGGACAGAACTATGGCTACACCTTC. The gene calls are TRBV15 and TRBJ1-2, with 7 bases matching TRBD1. This CDR3 region has 13 residues. Germline V lookup: CDR1 LNHNV, CDR2 YYDKDF (reference sequence). The J segment lost 2 bases and the V segment lost 5 bases, leaving 2 bases of the junction unmatched.

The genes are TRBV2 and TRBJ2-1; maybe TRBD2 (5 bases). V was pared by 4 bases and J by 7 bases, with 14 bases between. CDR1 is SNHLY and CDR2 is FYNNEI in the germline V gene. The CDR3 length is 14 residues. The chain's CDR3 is CASSGGLGKNEQFF. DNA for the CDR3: TGTGCCAGCAGTGGCGGGCTTGGGAAGAATGAGCAGTTCTTC.

The CDR3 DNA follows: TGTGCCAGTAGTACCCGGACAGGGGGTGGCTATGGCTACACCTTC. Its translation: CASSTRTGGGYGYTF. The chain combines TRBV19 with TRBJ1-2, with 10 bases matching TRBD1. The ends lost 4 bases at V and 4 bases at J; junction bases unmatched: 6. Germline lookup yields CDR1 LNHDA and CDR2 SQIVND (reference sequence). This CDR3 has 15 residues.

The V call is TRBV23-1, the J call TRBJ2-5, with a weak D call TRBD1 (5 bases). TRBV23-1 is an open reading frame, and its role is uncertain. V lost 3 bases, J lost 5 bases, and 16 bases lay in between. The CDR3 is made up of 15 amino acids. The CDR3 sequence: CASSHRLGAGETQYF. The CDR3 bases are TGCGCCAGCAGTCACAGATTAGGGGCAGGGGAGACCCAGTACTTC.

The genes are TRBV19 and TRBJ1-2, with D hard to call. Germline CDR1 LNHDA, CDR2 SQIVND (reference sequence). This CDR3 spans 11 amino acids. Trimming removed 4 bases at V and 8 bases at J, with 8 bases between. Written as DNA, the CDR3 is TGTGCCAGTAGTACGGTCGCAGGCTACACCTTC. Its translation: CASSTVAGYTF.

CDR3 loop: CAWSVGGPAQETQYF. The CDR3 region has the DNA TGTGCCTGGAGTGTCGGCGGGCCGGCCCAAGAGACCCAGTACTTC. The V and J genes are TRBV30 and TRBJ2-5, with D possibly TRBD2 on 5 matching bases. The V end lost 0 bases, the J end lost 1 base, and 12 bases lay between the germline ends. Germline CDR1 GTSNPN, CDR2 SVGIG (reference sequence). The CDR3 consists of 15 residues.

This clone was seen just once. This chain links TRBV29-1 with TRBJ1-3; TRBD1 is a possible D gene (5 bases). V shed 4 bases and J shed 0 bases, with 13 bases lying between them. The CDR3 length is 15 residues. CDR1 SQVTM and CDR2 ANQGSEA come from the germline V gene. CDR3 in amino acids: CSVVGVTSSGNTIYF. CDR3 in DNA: TGCAGCGTTGTAGGGGTCACGAGCTCTGGAAACACCATATATTTT.

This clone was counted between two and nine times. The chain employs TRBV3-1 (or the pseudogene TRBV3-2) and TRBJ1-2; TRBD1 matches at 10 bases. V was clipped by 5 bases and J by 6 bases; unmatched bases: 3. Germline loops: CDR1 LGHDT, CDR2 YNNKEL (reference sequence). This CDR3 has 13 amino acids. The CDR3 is CASSIGQGDGYTF. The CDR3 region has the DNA TGTGCCAGCAGCATTGGACAGGGGGATGGCTACACCTTC.

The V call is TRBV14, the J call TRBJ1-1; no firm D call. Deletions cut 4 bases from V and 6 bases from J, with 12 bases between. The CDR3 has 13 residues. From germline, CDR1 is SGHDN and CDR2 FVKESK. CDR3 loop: CASSLGGRAEAFF. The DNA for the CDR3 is TGTGCCAGCAGCCTAGGAGGGAGGGCTGAAGCTTTCTTT. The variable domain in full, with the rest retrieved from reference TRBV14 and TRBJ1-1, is EAGVTQFPSHSVIEKGQTVTLRCDPISGHDNLYWYRRVMGKEIKFLLHFVKESKQDESGMPNNRFLAERTGGTYSTLKVQPAELEDSGVYFCASSLGGRAEAFFGQGTRLTVV.

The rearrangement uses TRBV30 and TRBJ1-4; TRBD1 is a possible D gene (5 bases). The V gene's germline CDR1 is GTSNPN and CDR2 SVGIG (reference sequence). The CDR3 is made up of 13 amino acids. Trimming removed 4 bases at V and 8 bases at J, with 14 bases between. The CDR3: CAWTRVRGEKLFF. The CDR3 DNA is TGTGCCTGGACCCGGGTTCGGGGGGAAAAACTGTTTTTT.

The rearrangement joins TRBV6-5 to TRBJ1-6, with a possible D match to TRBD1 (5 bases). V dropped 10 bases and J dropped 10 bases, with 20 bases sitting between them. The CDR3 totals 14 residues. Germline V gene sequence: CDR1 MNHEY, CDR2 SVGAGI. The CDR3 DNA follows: TGTGCCATCAACCCGAAGGGGATGGGGTCACCCCTCCACTTT. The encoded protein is CAINPKGMGSPLHF.

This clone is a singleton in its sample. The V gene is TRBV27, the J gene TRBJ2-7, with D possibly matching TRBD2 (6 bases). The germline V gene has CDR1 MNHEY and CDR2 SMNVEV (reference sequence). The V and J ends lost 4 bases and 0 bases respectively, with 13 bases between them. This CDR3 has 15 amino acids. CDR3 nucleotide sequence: TGTGCCAGCAGTTCCTTTGCGGGGCGCTCCTACGAGCAGTACTTC. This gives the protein CASSSFAGRSYEQYF.

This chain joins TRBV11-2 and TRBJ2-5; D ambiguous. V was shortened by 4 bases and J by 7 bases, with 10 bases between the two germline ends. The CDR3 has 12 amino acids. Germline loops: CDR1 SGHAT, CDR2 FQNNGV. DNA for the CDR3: TGTGCCAGCAGCTCTCTTTCCGGGACCCAGTACTTC. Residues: CASSSLSGTQYF.

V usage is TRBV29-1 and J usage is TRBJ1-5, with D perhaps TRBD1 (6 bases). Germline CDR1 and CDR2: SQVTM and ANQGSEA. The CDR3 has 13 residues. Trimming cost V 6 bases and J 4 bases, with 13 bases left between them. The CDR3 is CSVDIGGNQPQHF. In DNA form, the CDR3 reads TGCAGCGTCGACATAGGGGGAAATCAGCCCCAGCATTTT.